Following are 4 T cell receptor beta chains from one sample sequenced in a study of cytomegalovirus exposure and HLA in healthy donors. The PCR made use of 60 Vbeta and 13 Jbeta primers. Profiled with immunoSEQ multiplex PCR; TCRdb holds only in-frame clones, not every one. The sample consists of about 130,000 clones, around 72% of them appearing once. Specimen: PBMCs. The origin of the receptors is a woman aged 40 to 50 in good health and CMV-seronegative.

J is TRBJ1-6 and V is TRBV27; a possible D gene is TRBD1 (6 bases). CDR3 length: 14 residues. CDR1 is MNHEY and CDR2 is SMNVEV in the germline V gene (reference sequence). The V gene lost 6 bases and the J gene lost 7 bases, with 13 bases spanning the gap. The CDR3 is CASRNTGPNSPLHF. Written as DNA, the CDR3 is TGTGCCAGCAGAAATACAGGGCCCAATTCACCCCTCCACTTT.

The chain combines TRBV5-1 with TRBJ2-2; tentative D call: TRBD1 (5 bases). The germline V gene has CDR1 SGHRS and CDR2 YFSETQ. This CDR3 is built from 16 residues. V lost 6 bases and J 6 bases, leaving 21 bases between the germline ends. CDR3 loop: CASTLGQGRSAGELFF. DNA of the CDR3: TGCGCCAGCACCTTAGGCCAGGGTAGGTCCGCCGGGGAGCTGTTTTTT.

This chain links TRBV9 with TRBJ1-5; possible D gene TRBD1, 5 bases. The CDR3 is 13 residues long. V lost 0 bases to trimming and J lost 7 bases, with 8 bases between them. The V gene's germline CDR1 is SGDLS and CDR2 YYNGEE. CDR3 sequence reads: CASSVAGNQPQHF. The CDR3 nucleotides are TGTGCCAGCAGCGTAGCAGGGAACCAGCCCCAGCATTTT.

This chain connects TRBV30 to TRBJ1-2; weak D call: TRBD1 (5 bases). With 2 bases removed from V and 4 bases from J, the gap between germline ends came to 20 bases. CDR3 size: 16 residues. Germline CDR1 and CDR2: GTSNPN and SVGIG (reference sequence). The CDR3 nucleotides are TGTGCCTGGAGTTTGACAGCGGGCCTCCGTGGCTATGGCTACACCTTC. This codes for CAWSLTAGLRGYGYTF. Filled out from reference TRBV30 and TRBJ1-2, the complete variable domain reads SQTIHQWPATLVQPVGSPLSLECTVEGTSNPNLYWYRQAAGRGLQLLFYSVGIGQISSEVPQNLSASRPQDRQFILSSKKLLLSDSGFYLCAWSLTAGLRGYGYTFGSGTRLTVV.